Listed below are T cell receptor beta chains from one sample, sequenced in a study of T cells in Graves' hyperthyroidism and ophthalmopathy. TCRdb analysed the multiplex PCR reads with MiXCR anew, one entry per CDR3 protein. This repertoire shows more than 500,000 distinct CDR3 sequences, about 16% found once; its top ten account for over 25%. Sequencing input: blood. These receptors all come from a woman in her twenties or thirties with Graves' ophthalmopathy. CDR3s include the opening cysteine and the closing phenylalanine or tryptophan. A D gene is named only where the DNA matches it firmly. Not all rows give a size; the values are once, few, many and, for expanded clones, a class.

NA TRBJ2-3 11 many TRBV5-1 CASSLDRTQYF TGCGCCAGCAGCTTGGATCGTACGCAGTATTTT
NA TRBJ2-5 13 many TRBV30 CAWSRGLQETQYF TGTGCCTGGAGTCGGGGGTTACAAGAGACCCAGTACTTC
TRBD1 TRBJ1-1 17 few TRBV5-6 CASSSYRTGRGNTEAFF TGTGCCAGCAGCTCCTACAGGACAGGGAGGGGGAACACTGAAGCTTTCTTT
TRBD1 TRBJ1-2 16 many TRBV30 CAWETRDSGTYYGYTF TGTGCCTGGGAGACTCGGGACAGCGGAACCTACTATGGCTACACCTTC
NA TRBJ2-5 12 many TRBV18 CASSRFSETQYF TGTGCCAGCTCAAGATTTTCAGAGACCCAGTACTTC
NA TRBJ2-7 17 NA TRBV10-3 CAISESPTGRLLHEQYF TGTGCCATCAGTGAGTCCCCTACGGGACGGCTTCTCCACGAGCAGTACTTC
NA TRBJ1-4 15 many TRBV7-9 CASKSGYVSDEKLFF TGTGCCAGCAAATCTGGTTATGTGTCTGATGAAAAACTGTTTTTT
TRBD2 TRBJ2-7 14 few TRBV9 CASSDTSDSYEQYF TGTGCCAGCAGTGACACTAGCGACAGTTACGAGCAGTACTTC
NA TRBJ2-4 13 few TRBV9 CASSVGQQNIQYF TGTGCCAGCAGCGTAGGACAGCAAAACATTCAGTACTTC
TRBD1 TRBJ2-7 14 many TRBV7-9 CASSPGTGIHEQYF TGTGCCAGCAGCCCCGGGACAGGGATCCACGAGCAGTACTTC
NA TRBJ1-5 13 NA TRBV11-1 CASSRDYNQPQHF TGTGCCAGCAGCCGGGATTACAATCAGCCCCAGCATTTT
TRBD1 TRBJ1-1 15 many TRBV28 CASSLVGQGGTEAFF TGTGCCAGCAGTCTCGTGGGACAGGGTGGCACTGAAGCTTTCTTT
NA TRBJ1-4 14 NA TRBV9 CASSEGDANEKLFF TGTGCCAGCAGCGAAGGGGATGCTAATGAAAAACTGTTTTTT
NA TRBJ2-3 15 many TRBV11-2 CASSLWISGTDTQYF TGTGCCAGCAGCTTATGGATATCCGGCACAGATACGCAGTATTTT
NA TRBJ1-1 15 many TRBV11-2 CASSLAPQPSTEAFF TGTGCCAGCAGCTTAGCCCCCCAACCCAGCACTGAAGCTTTCTTT
TRBD2 TRBJ2-5 17 NA TRBV5-4 CASSLVQREPTKETQYF TGTGCCAGCAGCTTGGTCCAGCGGGAGCCCACCAAAGAGACCCAGTACTTC
NA TRBJ2-3 15 many TRBV5-1 CASSWRGQFTDTQYF TGCGCCAGCAGCTGGAGAGGGCAGTTCACAGATACGCAGTATTTT
TRBD2 TRBJ2-1 18 many TRBV7-9 CASRHVLGLAGGPNEQFF TGTGCCAGCAGACACGTCCTGGGACTAGCGGGAGGGCCAAATGAGCAGTTCTTC
NA TRBJ2-2 15 few TRBV5-5 CASNLPGVGAGELFF TGTGCCAGCAACCTCCCGGGAGTGGGAGCCGGGGAGCTGTTTTTT
TRBD1 TRBJ1-2 14 NA TRBV27 CASSVGAGGEGYTF TGTGCCAGCAGTGTAGGCGCAGGGGGCGAGGGCTACACCTTC
NA TRBJ1-2 13 few TRBV24-1 CATSGGTDYGYTF TGTGCCACCAGTGGGGGTACGGACTATGGCTACACCTTC
TRBD2 TRBJ2-2 16 many TRBV29-1 CSVAGEGRTGTGELFF TGCAGCGTTGCCGGGGAGGGCCGGACCGGGACCGGGGAGCTGTTTTTT
TRBD1 TRBJ1-1 20 many TRBV5-1 CASSCRQGSSSLDVDTEAFF TGCGCCAGCAGCTGCCGACAGGGAAGTTCCAGTTTGGATGTAGACACTGAAGCTTTCTTT
TRBD2 TRBJ2-7 15 many TRBV20-1 CSARDVGAGSYEQYF TGCAGTGCTAGAGATGTTGGAGCGGGGAGCTACGAGCAGTACTTC
NA TRBJ1-1 15 many TRBV7-3 CASSLIAGEVTEAFF TGTGCCAGCAGCTTAATTGCAGGGGAGGTCACTGAAGCTTTCTTT
TRBD1 TRBJ2-1 16 NA TRBV6-1 CASSPLTGGSYNEQFF TGTGCCAGCAGCCCACTTACAGGGGGATCCTACAATGAGCAGTTCTTC
NA TRBJ2-1 13 many TRBV7-9 CASSFQGQDEQFF TGTGCCAGCAGCTTTCAGGGGCAGGATGAGCAGTTCTTC
NA TRBJ1-1 15 many TRBV3-1 CASSRAMGLNTEAFF TGTGCCAGCAGCCGAGCTATGGGTCTCAACACTGAAGCTTTCTTT
NA TRBJ1-1 14 many TRBV6-1 CASTSDSGTTEAFF TGTGCCAGCACCTCGGACAGTGGTACCACTGAAGCTTTCTTT
TRBD2 TRBJ2-1 16 many TRBV4-1 CASSHPGLAGYNEQFF TGCGCCAGCAGCCATCCGGGACTAGCGGGGTACAATGAGCAGTTCTTC
TRBD2 TRBJ2-3 15 NA TRBV6-1 CASSDTTSSGDTQYF TGTGCCAGCAGTGACACGACTAGCTCCGGAGATACGCAGTATTTT
NA TRBJ2-5 17 many TRBV5-1 CASSTTWGMEGQETQYF TGCGCCAGCAGCACTACTTGGGGGATGGAGGGGCAAGAGACCCAGTACTTC
TRBD1 TRBJ2-3 15 few TRBV28 CASRSGGADADTQYF TGTGCCAGCAGATCAGGGGGCGCCGACGCAGATACGCAGTATTTT
NA TRBJ2-1 14 many TRBV30 CAWRLSGGSNEQFF TGTGCCTGGAGATTATCGGGTGGGAGCAATGAGCAGTTCTTC
NA TRBJ1-1 15 many TRBV5-1 CASSLSSGFGTEAFF TGCGCCAGCAGCCTGTCGTCAGGGTTCGGCACTGAAGCTTTCTTT
NA TRBJ1-2 14 few TRBV4-1 CASSLQGSGNGYTF TGCGCCAGCAGCCTACAGGGATCGGGGAATGGCTACACCTTC
NA TRBJ1-5 17 few TRBV6-1 CASSSRGGKKGNQPQHF TGTGCCAGCAGTTCCCGTGGAGGAAAGAAAGGCAATCAGCCCCAGCATTTT
NA TRBJ2-3 17 few TRBV4-3 CASSQDPGQLSTDTQYF TGCGCCAGCAGCCAAGACCCCGGACAGCTAAGCACAGATACGCAGTATTTT
NA TRBJ2-1 11 NA TRBV5-4 CASSLGLSEFF TGTGCCAGCTCCCTGGGCTTATCGGAGTTCTTC
TRBD2 TRBJ2-3 16 NA TRBV9 CASSVGAGGPSDTQYF TGTGCCAGCAGCGTAGGGGCGGGAGGGCCCTCAGATACGCAGTATTTT
NA TRBJ2-3 17 many TRBV6-5 CASSYQAGRSTTDTQYF TGTGCCAGCAGTTACCAGGCGGGCCGGAGTACCACAGATACGCAGTATTTT
NA TRBJ1-6 15 many TRBV3-1 CASSRGPDSRSPLHF TGTGCCAGCAGCCGAGGACCGGACAGTCGTTCACCCCTCCACTTT